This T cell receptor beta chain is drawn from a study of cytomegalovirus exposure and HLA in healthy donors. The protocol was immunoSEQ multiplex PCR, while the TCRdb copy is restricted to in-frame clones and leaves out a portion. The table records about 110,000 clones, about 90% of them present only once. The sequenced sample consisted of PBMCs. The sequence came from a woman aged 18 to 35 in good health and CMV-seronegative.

In DNA form, the CDR3 reads TGTGCCAGCAGCTTAGGCGGTATAGTCCAAGAGACCCAGTACTTC. Translating gives CASSLGGIVQETQYF. The gene calls are TRBV7-8 and TRBJ2-5; no clear D. Germline V gives CDR1 SGHVS, CDR2 FQNEAQ. V lost 1 base and J lost 1, with 10 bases in between. The CDR3 loop spans 15 amino acids. Full variable domain (missing parts from reference TRBV7-8 and TRBJ2-5): GAGVSQSPRYKVAKRGQDVALRCDPISGHVSLFWYQQALGQGPEFLTYFQNEAQLDKSGLPSDRFFAERPEGSVSTLKIQRTQQEDSAVYLCASSLGGIVQETQYFGPGTRLLVL.